This is a list of T cell receptor beta chains from one sample in a study of T cell changes during pregnancy in multiple sclerosis. Some clones are missing from TCRdb's copy, which holds only in-frame ones; the method was immunoSEQ multiplex PCR. The sample records 40,000 to 50,000 clones, approximately 92% being singletons. The sequencing here drew on CD4+ T cells from peripheral blood mononuclear cells, taken before pregnancy. The receptors shown here come from a female donor with multiple sclerosis, enrolled in a pregnancy study. Both conserved end residues are part of each CDR3. Fields, in order: V gene, clone size, D gene, J gene, CDR3 DNA, CDR3 protein. D genes are given only for firm matches. Not all rows give a size; the values are once, few, many and, for expanded clones, a class.

v_gene: TRBV6-1
abundance: NA
d_gene: NA
j_gene: TRBJ2-2
CDR3nt: TGTGCCAGCCTTAATTCGGGGGCCGGGGAGCTGTTTTTT
CDR3aa: CASLNSGAGELFF

v_gene: TRBV7-6
abundance: NA
d_gene: NA
j_gene: TRBJ2-7
CDR3nt: TGTGCCAGCAGCTCCTCCCCCCCACAGACAGGAGCCTACGAGCAGTACTTC
CDR3aa: CASSSSPPQTGAYEQYF

v_gene: TRBV5-1
abundance: NA
d_gene: NA
j_gene: TRBJ2-7
CDR3nt: TGCGCCAGCAGCTTGTACAGAGGAAGTGAGGGTTACGAGCAGTACTTC
CDR3aa: CASSLYRGSEGYEQYF

v_gene: TRBV20-1
abundance: NA
d_gene: NA
j_gene: TRBJ2-1
CDR3nt: TGCAGTGCTAGCCGGGGGGAGCAGTTCTTC
CDR3aa: CSASRGEQFF

v_gene: TRBV5-1
abundance: NA
d_gene: NA
j_gene: TRBJ2-1
CDR3nt: TGCGCCAGCAGACCTGAACTAGACTACAATGAGCAGTTCTTC
CDR3aa: CASRPELDYNEQFF

v_gene: TRBV19
abundance: NA
d_gene: TRBD2
j_gene: TRBJ2-3
CDR3nt: TGTGCCAGTAGTTGGAGGGAGGGACGCACAGATACGCAGTATTTT
CDR3aa: CASSWREGRTDTQYF

v_gene: TRBV2
abundance: NA
d_gene: NA
j_gene: TRBJ1-5
CDR3nt: TGTGCCAGCAGCCGTTGGATCCCCGCAGGGTTTAGCAATCAGCCCCAGCATTTT
CDR3aa: CASSRWIPAGFSNQPQHF

v_gene: TRBV19
abundance: NA
d_gene: NA
j_gene: TRBJ1-4
CDR3nt: TGTGCCAGTAGTATGTCTCTTAATGAAAAACTGTTTTTT
CDR3aa: CASSMSLNEKLFF

v_gene: TRBV27
abundance: once
d_gene: NA
j_gene: TRBJ1-1
CDR3nt: TGTGCCAGCAGTTTCGGGGGAGAGAACACTGAAGCTTTCTTT
CDR3aa: CASSFGGENTEAFF

v_gene: TRBV5-4
abundance: NA
d_gene: NA
j_gene: TRBJ2-1
CDR3nt: TGTGCCAGCAGCTCCGACTTGAGCTCCTACAATGAGCAGTTCTTC
CDR3aa: CASSSDLSSYNEQFF